The 10 T cell receptor beta chains reported below all come from one sample, sequenced in a study of blood T cell repertoires in COVID-19. TCRdb keeps only in-frame clones here, not all; method: immunoSEQ multiplex PCR. This repertoire shows around 83,000 clones, roughly 86% found once; its top ten account for approximately 8%. Sequencing was done on a sample of peripheral blood. The source of these receptors is a man older than 75 with active or convalescent COVID-19.

V and J are TRBV7-8 and TRBJ2-6; D gene ambiguous. V was trimmed by 2 bases and J by 0 bases, leaving 8 bases between them. The CDR3 length is 16 residues. The germline CDR1 and CDR2 sequences are SGHVS and FQNEAQ. This CDR3 is CASSLSGASGANVLTF. In DNA form, the CDR3 reads TGTGCCAGCAGCTTATCCGGAGCCTCTGGGGCCAACGTCCTGACTTTC.

The chain couples TRBV19 to TRBJ1-1; 7 bases agree with TRBD1. V was clipped by 6 bases and J by 3 bases; unmatched bases: 10. This CDR3 contains 15 residues. From germline, CDR1 is LNHDA and CDR2 SQIVND (reference sequence). CDR3 nucleotide sequence: TGTGCCAGTAGAAGCGGAGAGGGGGCGGACACTGAAGCTTTCTTT. Translated: CASRSGEGADTEAFF.

The CDR3 DNA reads TGTGCCAGCAGCTTAGGGGGGCCAGATACGCAGTATTTT. Translated, it gives CASSLGGPDTQYF. The chain couples TRBV7-2 to TRBJ2-3, with D perhaps matching TRBD1 (6 bases). V was cut by 1 base and J by 4 bases, with 6 bases left in between. CDR1 is SGHTA and CDR2 is FQGNSA in the germline V gene. The CDR3 sequence is 13 residues long.

The J gene is TRBJ2-3, the V gene TRBV5-4, with TRBD2 as a possible D gene (7 bases). Per germline, CDR1 SGHNT and CDR2 YYREEE (reference sequence). This CDR3 is built from 16 residues. Trimming removed 0 bases at V and 2 bases at J, with 13 bases between. The CDR3 protein is CASSLALGGATDTQYF. The CDR3, as DNA: TGTGCCAGCAGCTTGGCCCTGGGGGGGGCCACAGATACGCAGTATTTT.

The chain carries TRBV6-5 and TRBJ2-3; D perhaps matches TRBD1 (5 bases). CDR3 length equals 14 residues. CDR1 is MNHEY, CDR2 SVGAGI, per germline. The V and J ends lost 4 bases and 2 bases respectively, with 10 bases between them. CDR3 bases: TGTGCCAGCAGTTCCAGGGTACTCACAGATACGCAGTATTTT. Translation: CASSSRVLTDTQYF.

The CDR3 sequence is CASISLGRVNQPQHF. The CDR3 DNA follows: TGTGCCAGCATTAGTTTAGGCAGGGTCAATCAGCCCCAGCATTTT. This rearrangement joins TRBV6-5 to TRBJ1-5; D is possibly TRBD1 (5 bases). V was shortened by 7 bases and J by 3 bases, with 16 bases between the two germline ends. This CDR3 spans 15 amino acids. Germline CDR1 reads MNHEY; CDR2 reads SVGAGI.

The V call is TRBV19, the J call TRBJ1-6, with a weak D call TRBD1 (6 bases). This CDR3 is built from 15 residues. Per the germline V gene, CDR1 is LNHDA and CDR2 is SQIVND (reference sequence). Trimming stripped 6 bases from V and 2 bases from J, with 11 bases between. CDR3 nucleotides: TGTGCCAGTAGGGAACGGACAGCCTATAATTCACCCCTCCACTTT. This translates into CASRERTAYNSPLHF.

In its sample, this clone was seen a few times. The CDR3: CASSLGQGSREKLFF. For the CDR3, the DNA is TGCGCCAGCAGCTTGGGACAGGGGTCAAGAGAAAAACTGTTTTTT. V and J are TRBV5-1 and TRBJ1-4, with TRBD1 matching 8 bases. Trimming cost V 0 bases and J 8 bases; bases outside gene matches: 6. The CDR3 is 15 residues long. Per the germline V gene, CDR1 is SGHRS and CDR2 is YFSETQ.

V and J are TRBV5-1 and TRBJ2-1; D might be TRBD1 (7 bases). The CDR3 loop spans 15 amino acids. Looked up from germline, CDR1 is SGHRS and CDR2 is YFSETQ. Trimming removed 2 bases from V and 7 bases from J, with 16 bases in between. The CDR3 here is CASSFQGGGLNEQFF. The CDR3 coding sequence is TGCGCCAGCAGCTTCCAGGGGGGCGGGTTGAATGAGCAGTTCTTC. Complete variable domain (other parts from reference TRBV5-1 and TRBJ2-1): KAGVTQTPRYLIKTRGQQVTLSCSPISGHRSVSWYQQTPGQGLQFLFEYFSETQRNKGNFPGRFSGRQFSNSRSEMNVSTLELGDSALYLCASSFQGGGLNEQFFGPGTRLTVL.

The chain links TRBV5-4 to TRBJ2-2; D gene unclear. Germline CDR1 SGHNT, CDR2 YYREEE (reference sequence). V lost 0 bases and J 0 bases, leaving 6 bases between the germline ends. This CDR3 contains 15 residues. The chain's CDR3 is CASSLVNSNTGELFF. CDR3 nucleotides: TGTGCCAGCAGCTTGGTCAACTCGAACACCGGGGAGCTGTTTTTT.